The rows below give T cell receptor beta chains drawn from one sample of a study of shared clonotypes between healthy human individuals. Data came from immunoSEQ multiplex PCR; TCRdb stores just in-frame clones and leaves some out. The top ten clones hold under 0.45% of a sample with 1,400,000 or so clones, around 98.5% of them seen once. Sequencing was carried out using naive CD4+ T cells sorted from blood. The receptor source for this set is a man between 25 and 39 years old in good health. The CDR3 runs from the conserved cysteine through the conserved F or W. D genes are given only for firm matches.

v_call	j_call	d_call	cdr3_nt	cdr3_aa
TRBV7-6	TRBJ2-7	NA	TGTGCCAGCAGCTTAGGAATTGGGGGAGACCTCTACGAGCAGTACTTC	CASSLGIGGDLYEQYF
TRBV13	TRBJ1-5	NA	TGTGCCAGCAGCTTTCGCGGTGTGAGTCAGCCCCAGCATTTT	CASSFRGVSQPQHF
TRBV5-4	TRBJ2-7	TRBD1	TGTGCCAGCAGCTTGATGGGACAGGGGGCTTCCTACGAGCAGTACTTC	CASSLMGQGASYEQYF
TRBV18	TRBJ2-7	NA	TGTGCCAGCTCAAGACCCGGGACTCCGGGCGAGCAGTACTTC	CASSRPGTPGEQYF
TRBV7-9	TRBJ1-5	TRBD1	TGTGCCAGCAGCTTCGAAGCCCCGGACAGGGACCGATATCAGCCCCAGCATTTT	CASSFEAPDRDRYQPQHF
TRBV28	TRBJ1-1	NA	TGTGCCAGCAGTTCCTCCCTCGGGGGAAAGAACACTGAAGCTTTCTTT	CASSSSLGGKNTEAFF
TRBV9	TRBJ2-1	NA	TGTGCCAGCAGCGTAGGACCTAAACCCCACAATGAGCAGTTCTTC	CASSVGPKPHNEQFF
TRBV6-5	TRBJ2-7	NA	TGTGCCAGCAGTCAGGGTAGTTGGGAGCAGTACTTC	CASSQGSWEQYF
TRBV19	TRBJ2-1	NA	TGTGCCAGTAGTTTCCCGTTGGGGAGCTCCTACAATGAGCAGTTCTTC	CASSFPLGSSYNEQFF
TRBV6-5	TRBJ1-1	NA	TGTGCCAGCGGCGAGTCAGGGGTCATGAACACTGAAGCTTTCTTT	CASGESGVMNTEAFF
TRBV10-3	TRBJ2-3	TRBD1	TGTGCCATCAGTGAAAACAGGGGTGGGGGCACAGATACGCAGTATTTT	CAISENRGGGTDTQYF
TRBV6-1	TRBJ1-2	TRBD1	TGTGCCAGCAGGGGACAGACGGTGCGGGGTGGTGGCTACACCTTC	CASRGQTVRGGGYTF
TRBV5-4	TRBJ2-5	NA	TGTGCCAGCAGCCTAGGGACCCAGAGGACCCAGTACTTC	CASSLGTQRTQYF
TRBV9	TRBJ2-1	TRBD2	TGTGCCAGCAGCGTAGCCTCAGCGGCTAGCGGGAACTACAATGAGCAGTTCTTC	CASSVASAASGNYNEQFF
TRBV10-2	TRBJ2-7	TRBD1	TGCGCCAGCAGTGATTCAACCGGGACAGGGGGCTACGAGCAGTACTTC	CASSDSTGTGGYEQYF
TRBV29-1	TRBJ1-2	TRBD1	TGCAGCGTTGAAGGAGGGGGCCTGAATGTGTCTAACTATGGCTACACCTTC	CSVEGGGLNVSNYGYTF
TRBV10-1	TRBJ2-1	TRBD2	TGCGCCAGCAGTGTTCGAGCGGGAGGGCTCGATGAGCAGTTCTTC	CASSVRAGGLDEQFF
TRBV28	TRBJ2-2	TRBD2	TGTGCCAGCAGTTTACACACGGGAGGTAACACCGGGGAGCTGTTTTTT	CASSLHTGGNTGELFF
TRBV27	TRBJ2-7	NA	TGTGCCGGGGAACAGGGACTACCCTACGAGCAGTACTTC	CAGEQGLPYEQYF
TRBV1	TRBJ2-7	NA	TGCACCAGCAGCCAAGAGGCGGGAGTTATCTACGAGCAGTACTTC	CTSSQEAGVIYEQYF
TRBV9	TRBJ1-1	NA	TGTGCCAGCAGCGTAGGGGGGCTAGTAGGTACTGAAGCTTTCTTT	CASSVGGLVGTEAFF
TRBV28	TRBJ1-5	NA	TGTGCCAGCAGTTCGGGGGGGCCCAATCAGCCCCAGCATTTT	CASSSGGPNQPQHF
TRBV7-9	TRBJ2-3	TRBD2	TGTGCCAGCACCCTTAGCGGGGACACAGATACGCAGTATTTT	CASTLSGDTDTQYF
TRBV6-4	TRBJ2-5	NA	TGTGCCAGCAGCCCCGGGTCCGGGAGTCGTGAGACCCAGTACTTC	CASSPGSGSRETQYF